This T cell receptor beta chain emerged from a study of blood T cell repertoires in COVID-19. Clones were read by immunoSEQ multiplex PCR, and TCRdb kept only the in-frame ones, dropping some. Of about 420,000 clones listed, approximately 90% were seen once; the top ten hold about 0.91%. As concerns this clone: Other DNA sequences of this sample code for an identical CDR3.

This CDR3 has 13 amino acids. Per the germline V gene, CDR1 is SGHTA and CDR2 is FQGNSA. Trimming took 5 bases from V and 5 from J, leaving 12 bases between them. This sequence joins TRBV7-2 and TRBJ2-5; possibly TRBD1 for D (6 bases). Specimen: peripheral blood. This sequence originates from a man aged 18 to 30 with COVID-19, enrolled during active disease. CDR3 coding DNA: TGTGCCAGCAGCCCGGGACAAGGCGAGACCCAGTACTTC. It is translated as CASSPGQGETQYF.